This TCR beta chain was sequenced in a study of cytomegalovirus exposure and HLA in healthy donors. The length of the CDR3 is 12 residues. Germline V gives CDR1 SEHNR, CDR2 FQNEAQ (reference sequence). Trimming stripped 6 bases from V and 2 bases from J, with 8 bases between. The PCR contained 60 Vbeta and 13 Jbeta primers. Method: immunoSEQ multiplex PCR; TCRdb's copy keeps in-frame clones and lacks some. This sample has some 150,000 clones; around 79% occur once, and the top ten carry more than 3.5%. Sequences were obtained from PBMCs. This receptor was identified in a man between 40 and 49 years old in good health and CMV-seronegative. The chain links TRBV7-9 to TRBJ2-7; D may be TRBD1 (5 bases). CDR3 loop: CASRDTAYEQYF. CDR3 sequence (DNA): TGTGCCAGCAGGGACACCGCCTACGAGCAGTACTTC.